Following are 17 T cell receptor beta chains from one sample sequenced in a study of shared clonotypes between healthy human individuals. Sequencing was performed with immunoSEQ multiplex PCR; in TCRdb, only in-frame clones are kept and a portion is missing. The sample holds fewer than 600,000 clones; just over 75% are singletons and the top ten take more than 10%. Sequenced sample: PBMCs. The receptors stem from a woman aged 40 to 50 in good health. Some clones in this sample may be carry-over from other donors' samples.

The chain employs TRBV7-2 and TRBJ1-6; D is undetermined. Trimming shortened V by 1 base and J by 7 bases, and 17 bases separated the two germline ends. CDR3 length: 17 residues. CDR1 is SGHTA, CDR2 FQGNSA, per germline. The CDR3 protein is CASSLDQVLPANSPLHF. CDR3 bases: TGTGCCAGCAGCTTAGATCAGGTTCTACCAGCCAATTCACCCCTCCACTTT.

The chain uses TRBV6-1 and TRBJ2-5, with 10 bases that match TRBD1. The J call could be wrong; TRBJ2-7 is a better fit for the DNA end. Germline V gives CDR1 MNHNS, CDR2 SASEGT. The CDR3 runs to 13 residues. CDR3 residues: CASRRGTGAEQYF. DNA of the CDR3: TGTGCCAGCAGGCGAGGGACAGGGGCCGAGCAGTACTTC.

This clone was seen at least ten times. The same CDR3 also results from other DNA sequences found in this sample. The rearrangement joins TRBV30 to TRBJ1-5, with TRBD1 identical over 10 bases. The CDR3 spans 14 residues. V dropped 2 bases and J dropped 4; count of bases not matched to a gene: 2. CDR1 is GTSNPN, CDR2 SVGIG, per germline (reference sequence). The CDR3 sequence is CAWSMGQGNQPQHF. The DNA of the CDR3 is TGTGCCTGGAGTATGGGACAGGGGAATCAGCCCCAGCATTTT.

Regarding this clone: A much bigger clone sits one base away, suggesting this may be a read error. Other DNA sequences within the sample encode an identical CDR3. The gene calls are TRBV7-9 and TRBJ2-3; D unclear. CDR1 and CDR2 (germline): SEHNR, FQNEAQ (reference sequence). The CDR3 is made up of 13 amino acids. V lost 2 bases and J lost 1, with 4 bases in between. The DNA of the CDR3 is TGTGCCAGCAGCTTACTCGGCACAGATACGCAGTATTTT. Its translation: CASSLLGTDTQYF.

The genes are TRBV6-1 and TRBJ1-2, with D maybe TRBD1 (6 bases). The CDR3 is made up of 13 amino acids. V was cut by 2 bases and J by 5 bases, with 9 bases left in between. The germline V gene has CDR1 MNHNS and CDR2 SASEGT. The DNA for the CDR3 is TGTGCCAGCAGTGAACGGGGGGCATATGGCTACACCTTC. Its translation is CASSERGAYGYTF.

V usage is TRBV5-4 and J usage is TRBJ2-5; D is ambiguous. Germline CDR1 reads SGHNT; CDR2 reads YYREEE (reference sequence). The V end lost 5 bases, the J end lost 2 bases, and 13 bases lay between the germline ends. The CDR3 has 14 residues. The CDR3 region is CASSLSDQQETQYF. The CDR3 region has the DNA TGTGCCAGCAGTCTCAGCGACCAACAAGAGACCCAGTACTTC.

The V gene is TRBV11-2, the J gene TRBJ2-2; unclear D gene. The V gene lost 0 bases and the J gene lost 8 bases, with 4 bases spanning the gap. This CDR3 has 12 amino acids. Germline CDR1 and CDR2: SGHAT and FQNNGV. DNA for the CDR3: TGTGCCAGCAGCTTAGATGCTGGGGAGCTGTTTTTT. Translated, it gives CASSLDAGELFF.

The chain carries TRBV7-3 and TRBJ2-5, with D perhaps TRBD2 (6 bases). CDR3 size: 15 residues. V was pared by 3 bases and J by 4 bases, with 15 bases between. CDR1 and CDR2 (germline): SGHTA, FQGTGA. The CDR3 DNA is TGTGCCAGCAGCTTGGGAGGAATTGTGACAGAGACCCAGTACTTC. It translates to CASSLGGIVTETQYF.

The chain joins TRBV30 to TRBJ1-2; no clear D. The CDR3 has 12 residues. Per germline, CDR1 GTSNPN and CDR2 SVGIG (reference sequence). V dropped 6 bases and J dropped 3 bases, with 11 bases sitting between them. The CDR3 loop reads CACNLGDYGYTF. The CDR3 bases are TGTGCCTGTAACCTGGGCGACTATGGCTACACCTTC. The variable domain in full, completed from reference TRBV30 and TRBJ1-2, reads SQTIHQWPATLVQPVGSPLSLECTVEGTSNPNLYWYRQAAGRGLQLLFYSVGIGQISSEVPQNLSASRPQDRQFILSSKKLLLSDSGFYLCACNLGDYGYTFGSGTRLTVV.

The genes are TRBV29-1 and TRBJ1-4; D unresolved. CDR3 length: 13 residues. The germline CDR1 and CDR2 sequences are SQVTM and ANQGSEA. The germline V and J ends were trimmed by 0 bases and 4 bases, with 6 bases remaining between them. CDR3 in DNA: TGCAGCGTTGAAGATCCTATTAATGAAAAACTGTTTTTT. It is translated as CSVEDPINEKLFF.

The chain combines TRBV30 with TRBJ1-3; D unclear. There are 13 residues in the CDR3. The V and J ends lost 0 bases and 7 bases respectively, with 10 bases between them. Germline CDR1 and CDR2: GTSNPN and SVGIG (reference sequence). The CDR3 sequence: CAWSVLIANTIYF. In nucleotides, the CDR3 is TGTGCCTGGAGTGTACTGATTGCGAACACCATATATTTT. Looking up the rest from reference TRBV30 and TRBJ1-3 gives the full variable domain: SQTIHQWPATLVQPVGSPLSLECTVEGTSNPNLYWYRQAAGRGLQLLFYSVGIGQISSEVPQNLSASRPQDRQFILSSKKLLLSDSGFYLCAWSVLIANTIYFGEGSWLTVV.

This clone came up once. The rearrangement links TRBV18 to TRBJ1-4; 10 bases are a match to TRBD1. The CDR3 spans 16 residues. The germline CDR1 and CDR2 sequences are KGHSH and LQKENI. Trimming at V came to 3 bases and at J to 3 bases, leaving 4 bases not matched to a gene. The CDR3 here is CASSPGQGTANEKLFF. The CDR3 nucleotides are TGTGCCAGCTCACCGGGACAGGGGACAGCTAATGAAAAACTGTTTTTT.

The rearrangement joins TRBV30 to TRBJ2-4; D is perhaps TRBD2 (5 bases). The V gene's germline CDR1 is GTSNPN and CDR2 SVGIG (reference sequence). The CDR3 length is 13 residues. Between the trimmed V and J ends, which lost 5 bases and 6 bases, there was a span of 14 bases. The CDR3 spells CAWAGLPGNIQYF. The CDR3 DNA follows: TGTGCCTGGGCGGGCCTCCCCGGAAACATTCAGTACTTC.

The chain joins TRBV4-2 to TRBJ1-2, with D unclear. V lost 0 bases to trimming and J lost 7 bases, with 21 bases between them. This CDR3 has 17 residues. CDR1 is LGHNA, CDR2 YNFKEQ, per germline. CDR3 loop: CASSQDQYSANNGGYTF. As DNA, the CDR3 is TGTGCCAGCAGCCAAGATCAGTATAGCGCTAACAACGGTGGCTACACCTTC.

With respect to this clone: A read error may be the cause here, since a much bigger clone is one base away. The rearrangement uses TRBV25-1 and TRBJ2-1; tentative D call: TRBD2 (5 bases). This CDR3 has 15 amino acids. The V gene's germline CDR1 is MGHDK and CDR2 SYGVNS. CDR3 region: CASSEEGPPVNEQLF. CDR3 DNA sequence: TGTGCCAGCAGTGAAGAGGGTCCCCCTGTCAATGAGCAGCTCTTC.

The CDR3 region has the DNA TGTGCCAGCAGTTACATCCCCGCTAGCGGGACAAGTGAGCAGTTCTTC. Residues: CASSYIPASGTSEQFF. The genes are TRBV6-6 and TRBJ2-1, with 9 bases matching TRBD2. Germline V gives CDR1 MNHNY, CDR2 SVGAGI (reference sequence). The CDR3 spans 16 residues. J was trimmed by 9 bases and V by 2 bases; bases with no gene match: 11.

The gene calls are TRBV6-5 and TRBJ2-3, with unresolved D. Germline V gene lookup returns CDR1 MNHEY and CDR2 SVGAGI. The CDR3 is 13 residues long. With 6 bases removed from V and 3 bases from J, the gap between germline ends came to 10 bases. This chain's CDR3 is CASRYMGTDTQYF. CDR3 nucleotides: TGTGCCAGCAGATATATGGGAACAGATACGCAGTATTTT.